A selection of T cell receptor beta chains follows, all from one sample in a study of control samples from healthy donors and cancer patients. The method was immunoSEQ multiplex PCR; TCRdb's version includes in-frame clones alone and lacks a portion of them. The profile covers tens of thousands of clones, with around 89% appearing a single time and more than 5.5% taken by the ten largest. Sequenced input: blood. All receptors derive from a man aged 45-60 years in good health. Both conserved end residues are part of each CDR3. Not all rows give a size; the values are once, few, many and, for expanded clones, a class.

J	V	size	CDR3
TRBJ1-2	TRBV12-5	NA	CASGPWGGDYGYTF
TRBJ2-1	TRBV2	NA	CASSGQGGSYNEQFF
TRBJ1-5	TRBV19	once	CASSTQGAGGNQPQHF
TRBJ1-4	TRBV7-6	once	CASSTQEAPREKLFF
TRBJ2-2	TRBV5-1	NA	CASSQDRALGGELFF
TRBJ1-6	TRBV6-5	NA	CASSYSYRDKVSPLHF
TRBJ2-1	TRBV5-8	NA	CASSRGWGGHNEQFF
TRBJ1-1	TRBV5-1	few	CASSKLQTGINTEAFF
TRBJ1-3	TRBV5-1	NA	CASSPGQFSGNTIYF
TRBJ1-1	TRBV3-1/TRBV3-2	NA	CASSQGRNTEAFF
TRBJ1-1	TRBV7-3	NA	CASSPGTGGEAFF
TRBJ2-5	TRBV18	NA	CASADSQETQYF
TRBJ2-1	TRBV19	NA	CASSIDQASYNEQFF
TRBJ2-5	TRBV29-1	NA	CSVGGQGKTQYF
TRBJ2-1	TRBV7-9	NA	CASPTPGSYNEQFF
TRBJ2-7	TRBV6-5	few	CASSYSWTEISYEQYF
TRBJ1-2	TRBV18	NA	CASSPSQGKGYTF
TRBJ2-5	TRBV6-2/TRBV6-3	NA	CASSLGLAGTQYF
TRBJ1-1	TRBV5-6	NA	CASSFGRPNTEAFF
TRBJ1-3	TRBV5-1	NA	CASSLAESGANTIYF
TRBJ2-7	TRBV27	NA	CASSLSGGDYEQYF
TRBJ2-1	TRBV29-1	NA	CSALGDGGLALYNEQFF
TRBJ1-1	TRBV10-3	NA	CAISGSGQAFF
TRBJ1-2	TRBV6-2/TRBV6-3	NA	CASSYAGFYYGYTF
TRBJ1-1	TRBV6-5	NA	CASSYKVIGETEAFF
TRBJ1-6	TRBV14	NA	CASARGQGIRNSPLHF
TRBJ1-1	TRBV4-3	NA	CASSQVPGGDTEAFF
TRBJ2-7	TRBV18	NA	CASSQGTSQEQYF
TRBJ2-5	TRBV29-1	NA	CSVEWGHQETQYF
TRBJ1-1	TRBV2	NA	CASRGQGGTEAFF
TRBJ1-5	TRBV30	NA	CASGPGGQPQHF
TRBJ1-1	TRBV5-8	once	CASSLGRGRNTEAFF
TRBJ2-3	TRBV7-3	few	CASSFSLRPDTQYF
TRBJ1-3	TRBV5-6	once	CASSLTDYSGNTIYF